Listed below are T cell receptor beta chains from one sample, sequenced in a study of T-cell reconstitution after alpha-beta-depleted transplantation in children. MiXCR, applied by TCRdb to the PCR reads, yields one record per CDR3 protein. This sample has about 610,000 distinct CDR3 sequences, with 8% to 11% found just once. The sequences come from PBMCs from the stem cell graft donor, collected from the stem cell graft. Source of these receptors: a human donor who donated a stem cell graft to a child with acute myeloid leukemia. CDR3s include the opening cysteine and the closing phenylalanine or tryptophan. A D gene is named only where the DNA matches it firmly. Size is stated for part of the rows, as once, few or many counts, or as a class when the clone is expanded.

>15|TRBV20-1|few|TRBJ2-7|-
TGCAGTGCTAGAGATATCACGGGAGCTCTTTACGAGCAGTACTTC
CSARDITGALYEQYF
>14|TRBV7-9|-|TRBJ1-4|-
TGTGCCAGCAGCTTAAGGGGAGGAGATGAAAAACTGTTTTTT
CASSLRGGDEKLFF
>13|TRBV29-1|-|TRBJ2-7|-
TGCAGCGTTGAAGATACTAGCCTTTACGAGCAGTACTTC
CSVEDTSLYEQYF
>13|TRBV3-1|many|TRBJ2-7|-
TGCGCCAGCAGCCCCGGGGCAGCCTACGAGCAGTACTTC
CASSPGAAYEQYF
>14|TRBV20-1|many|TRBJ1-3|-
TGCAGTGCTAAGGACAGAACCTCTGGAAACACCATATATTTT
CSAKDRTSGNTIYF
>16|TRBV4-3|few|TRBJ2-3|TRBD2
TGCGCCAGCAGCCAAGGGGCTAGCGGGAGGGCAGATACGCAGTATTTT
CASSQGASGRADTQYF
>14|TRBV30|-|TRBJ2-1|-
TGTGCCTGGAGTGTAGATTCCTCCTACAATGAGCAGTTCTTC
CAWSVDSSYNEQFF
>16|TRBV7-8|few|TRBJ2-7|TRBD2
TGTGCCAGCAGCCCCTTAGCGGGAGCCCCCTCCTACGAGCAGTACTTC
CASSPLAGAPSYEQYF
>14|TRBV6-2/TRBV6-3|many|TRBJ1-1|-
TGTGCCAGCATCGGGGAGGGTTGGAACACTGAAGCTTTCTTT
CASIGEGWNTEAFF
>12|TRBV29-1|few|TRBJ1-4|-
TGCAGCGTTGTTTTGGGAGCTGAAAAACTGTTTTTT
CSVVLGAEKLFF
>14|TRBV5-1|many|TRBJ2-1|-
TGCGCCAGCAGCTTAGACAACGTTCTAAATGAGCAGTTCTTC
CASSLDNVLNEQFF
>14|TRBV5-1|few|TRBJ1-2|TRBD1
TGCGCCAGCAGCCTGACAGGGGACCACTATGGCTACACCTTC
CASSLTGDHYGYTF
>12|TRBV12-3/TRBV12-4|many|TRBJ2-3|-
TGTGCCAGCAGTTTTCGGGCAGATACGCAGTATTTT
CASSFRADTQYF
>15|TRBV7-9|-|TRBJ2-7|TRBD1
TGTGCCAGCAGCTTAGCCCTACAGGGGGCTGGGGAGCAGTACTTC
CASSLALQGAGEQYF
>13|TRBV20-1|many|TRBJ1-1|-
TGCAGTGCCAGGACAAGACTAAACACTGAAGCTTTCTTT
CSARTRLNTEAFF
>16|TRBV7-2|-|TRBJ2-3|TRBD2
TGTGCCAGCAGCTTAGACGGCGGGGGGGGCACAGATACGCAGTATTTT
CASSLDGGGGTDTQYF
>16|TRBV6-7|-|TRBJ1-6|TRBD1
TGTGCCAGCAGTCCGACGGGGGACAGGGAGTTTTCACCCCTCCACTTT
CASSPTGDREFSPLHF
>13|TRBV24-1|many|TRBJ2-6|-
TGTGCCACCCGGGACTCTGGGGCCAACGTCCTGACTTTC
CATRDSGANVLTF
>17|TRBV2|many|TRBJ2-5|-
TGTGCCAGCAGTGAAGAACGGGTCACCATCTCTTGGAAGACCCAGTACTTC
CASSEERVTISWKTQYF
>17|TRBV4-3|many|TRBJ2-3|-
TGCGCCAGCAGCCAGCAAAGCGGAGGCGGTAGCACAGATACGCAGTATTTT
CASSQQSGGGSTDTQYF
>15|TRBV7-9|many|TRBJ1-1|-
TGTGCCAGCAGCTTCACGGGATCCCCGAACACTGAAGCTTTCTTT
CASSFTGSPNTEAFF
>11|TRBV29-1|many|TRBJ2-3|-
TGCAGCGTACAGGGCACAGATACGCAGTATTTT
CSVQGTDTQYF
>16|TRBV2|many|TRBJ2-7|-
TGTGCCACCAACTTTCCAATCCAGGGTGTAACCTACGAGCAGTACTTC
CATNFPIQGVTYEQYF
>13|TRBV7-2|-|TRBJ2-7|TRBD2
TGTGCCAGCACCATTTGGGGGGAGGGATCGCAGTACTTC
CASTIWGEGSQYF
>15|TRBV7-6|few|TRBJ2-1|-
TGTGCCAGCAGCTTATTGCCTTACTCCTACAATGAGCAGTTCTTC
CASSLLPYSYNEQFF
>15|TRBV12-3/TRBV12-4|few|TRBJ2-2|TRBD2
TGTGCCAGCAGAGCGGGGAGCTCGAACACCGGGGAGCTGTTTTTT
CASRAGSSNTGELFF
>17|TRBV5-4|-|TRBJ2-3|-
TGTGCCAGCAGCGCCCGGGGAGGCGGGCTAGCGAGTCATACGCAGTATTTT
CASSARGGGLASHTQYF
>15|TRBV12-3/TRBV12-4|-|TRBJ2-1|-
TGTGCCAGCAGTTCGACAGGATTCTCCTACAATGAGCAGTTCTTC
CASSSTGFSYNEQFF
>15|TRBV20-1|many|TRBJ1-2|-
TGCAGTGCTAGTTCCCCTACCCCGGGGGACTATGGCTACACCTTC
CSASSPTPGDYGYTF
>17|TRBV6-5|-|TRBJ2-3|TRBD2
TGTGCCAGCAGTTACGGACTAGCGGGAGGAGGAGCAGATACGCAGTATTTT
CASSYGLAGGGADTQYF
>12|TRBV5-1|many|TRBJ2-3|-
TGCGCCAGCAGGGGGGAGACAGATACGCAGTATTTT
CASRGETDTQYF
>14|TRBV28|many|TRBJ2-7|-
TGTGCCAGCGGCTTCTGGCGGGCTGCCTACGAGCAGTACTTC
CASGFWRAAYEQYF
>15|TRBV29-1|few|TRBJ2-5|-
TGCAGCGTTCTTCCGGTCTACTCACTTCAAGAGACCCAGTACTTC
CSVLPVYSLQETQYF
>16|TRBV12-3/TRBV12-4|many|TRBJ1-6|-
TGTGCCAGCAGTTTAAGCGAGGGGGGCGTCGGTTCACCCCTCCACTTT
CASSLSEGGVGSPLHF
>12|TRBV29-1|many|TRBJ2-3|-
TGCAGCCACGCGACAGGCACAGATACGCAGTATTTT
CSHATGTDTQYF
>15|TRBV29-1|many|TRBJ2-1|TRBD2
TGCAGCGTTGGCCCAACTAGCGGGAGGTACAATGAGCAGTTCTTC
CSVGPTSGRYNEQFF
>16|TRBV11-3|-|TRBJ2-2|-
TGTGCCAGCAGCCATCGCGGAGGGACGAACACCGGGGAGCTGTTTTTT
CASSHRGGTNTGELFF
>15|TRBV5-6|few|TRBJ2-7|TRBD1
TGTGCCAGCAGCTACAGGACAGGGGTCTCCTACGAGCAGTACTTC
CASSYRTGVSYEQYF
>16|TRBV3-1|few|TRBJ1-3|-
TGTGCCAGCAGCCAAGGGACGGCGGACTCTGGAAACACCATATATTTT
CASSQGTADSGNTIYF
>17|TRBV4-2|-|TRBJ2-3|TRBD2
TGTGCCAGCAGCCTCGGGACTAGCGGGAGTCTCACAGATACGCAGTATTTT
CASSLGTSGSLTDTQYF
>15|TRBV10-3|-|TRBJ2-7|TRBD1
TGTGCCATCAGAACCAGACAGGGGTCGGGCTACGAGCAGTACTTC
CAIRTRQGSGYEQYF
>18|TRBV20-1|few|TRBJ2-3|TRBD2
TGCAGTGCTAGAGCGGGACTAGCGGGAGGGCGGGACACAGATACGCAGTATTTT
CSARAGLAGGRDTDTQYF
>14|TRBV14|many|TRBJ2-7|-
TGTGCCAGCAGTCGAACAGGAAGGTCCTACGAGCAGTACTTC
CASSRTGRSYEQYF
>14|TRBV5-1|-|TRBJ1-4|-
TGCGCCAGCAGCTTGGAGAGGGGGGATGAAAAACTGTTTTTT
CASSLERGDEKLFF
>14|TRBV9|-|TRBJ2-1|TRBD2
TGTGCCAGCAGCCCGCGGGAGACCTACAATGAGCAGTTCTTC
CASSPRETYNEQFF
>15|TRBV7-2|-|TRBJ2-2|-
TGTGCCAGCAGCTTAAGGGCAGGGTTCCCCGGGGAGCTGTTTTTT
CASSLRAGFPGELFF
>19|TRBV7-8|many|TRBJ2-3|TRBD2
TGTGCCAGCAACGGGTTGGGGTCTAGCGGGGTTCGGATCACAGATACGCAGTATTTT
CASNGLGSSGVRITDTQYF
>15|TRBV11-2|few|TRBJ2-5|-
TGTGCCAGCAGCTTCCGGACAGCCCACCAAGAGACCCAGTACTTC
CASSFRTAHQETQYF
>14|TRBV7-2|few|TRBJ2-1|-
TGTGCCAGCAGCCCCAAAGGGTCTTCCCGGGAGCAGTTCTTC
CASSPKGSSREQFF
>12|TRBV7-8|few|TRBJ2-1|TRBD2
TGTGCCAGCAGTTCCGGGCGGGAGGAGCAGTTCTTC
CASSSGREEQFF
>16|TRBV28|many|TRBJ2-1|TRBD2
TGTGCCAGCAGCCCGAGCGGGGATAGCTCCTACAATGAGCAGTTCTTC
CASSPSGDSSYNEQFF
>16|TRBV9|-|TRBJ2-7|TRBD2
TGTGCCAGCAGCGGAGGGATCAGCGGGAGCATCTACGAGCAGTACTTC
CASSGGISGSIYEQYF
>15|TRBV6-5|-|TRBJ2-1|TRBD2
TGTGCCAGCATCCTAGCGGGAGGGCCTGACAATGAGCAGTTCTTC
CASILAGGPDNEQFF
>18|TRBV11-1|-|TRBJ2-1|TRBD2
TGTGCCAGCAGCAAACTCGGCGGACTAGCGGATCCCCACAATGAGCAGTTCTTC
CASSKLGGLADPHNEQFF
>12|TRBV5-1|-|TRBJ2-1|-
TGCGCCAGCAGCTATGAAGGGGGTGAGCAGTTCTTC
CASSYEGGEQFF
>15|TRBV7-8|-|TRBJ2-3|TRBD2
TGTGCCAGCAGCTCCCGTGGAGCGGGAGAAGATACGCAGTATTTT
CASSSRGAGEDTQYF
>16|TRBV6-5|few|TRBJ2-7|-
TGTGCCAGCAGGGGGGGGGCCCAGCGAAGCTCCTACGAGCAGTACTTC
CASRGGAQRSSYEQYF
>15|TRBV7-9|-|TRBJ1-2|TRBD1
TGTGCCAGCAGCCTAACCTGGACAGGCCAGGAGGGCTACACCTTC
CASSLTWTGQEGYTF
>13|TRBV20-1|-|TRBJ1-6|-
TGCAGTGCTATACCGAGTCCCAATTCACCCCTCCACTTT
CSAIPSPNSPLHF